These 12 T cell receptor beta chains came from one sample sequenced in a study of radiation and T cells in renal cell carcinoma. The treatment was: treatment-naive control, cytoreductive nephrectomy. Assay used: immunoSEQ multiplex PCR; TCRdb lists only in-frame clones, some missing. The top ten clones hold roughly 10% of a sample with approximately 16,000 clones, 45% to 65% of them seen once. This specimen was tumor tissue, taken from a patient whose treatment was nephrectomy without radiotherapy. The origin of the receptors is a man aged 35 to 55 with renal cell carcinoma.

The J gene is TRBJ1-1, the V gene TRBV6-1; D perhaps matches TRBD1 (5 bases). This CDR3 comprises 13 residues. V was trimmed by 6 bases and J by 4 bases, leaving 12 bases between them. Germline V lookup: CDR1 MNHNS, CDR2 SASEGT. In DNA, the CDR3 is TGTGCCAGCAGGAGGGGCGCGAGCACTGAAGCTTTCTTT. It translates to CASRRGASTEAFF.

Of note for this clone: Other nucleotide sequences in the sample specify the same CDR3. This chain connects TRBV4-3 to TRBJ2-3, with no clear D. The CDR3 covers 14 residues. Germline loops: CDR1 LGHNA, CDR2 YSLEER. Trimming took 0 bases from V and 1 from J, leaving 5 bases between them. As DNA, the CDR3 is TGCGCCAGCAGCCAAGATGGCGGCACAGATACGCAGTATTTT. This encodes CASSQDGGTDTQYF.

The chain recombines TRBV5-4 with TRBJ1-6; D possibly corresponds to TRBD1 (6 bases). The CDR3 contains 14 residues. V lost 4 bases to trimming and J lost 7 bases, with 12 bases between them. Looked up from germline, CDR1 is SGHNT and CDR2 is YYREEE (reference sequence). CDR3 residues: CASSLTGLNSPLHF. The CDR3 nucleotides are TGTGCCAGCAGCCTGACAGGTCTAAATTCACCCCTCCACTTT. Variable domain in full (rest from reference TRBV5-4 and TRBJ1-6): ETGVTQSPTHLIKTRGQQVTLRCSSQSGHNTVSWYQQALGQGPQFIFQYYREEENGRGNFPPRFSGLQFPNYSSELNVNALELDDSALYLCASSLTGLNSPLHFGNGTRLTVT.

This clone was detected only once. The chain joins TRBV28 to TRBJ1-2; unclear D gene. Looked up from germline, CDR1 is MDHEN and CDR2 is SYDVKM. V was trimmed by 6 bases and J by 6 bases, leaving 17 bases between them. The CDR3 consists of 14 residues. Here the CDR3 DNA reads TGTGCCAGCAGGCCTAACCCCCCGGCAGATGGCTACACCTTC. Translation: CASRPNPPADGYTF.

V gene TRBV9 combines with J gene TRBJ2-3; 9 bases agree with TRBD2. The CDR3 totals 15 residues. With 2 bases clipped from V and 3 bases from J, the junction kept 4 bases outside the gene matches. CDR1 and CDR2 from the germline V gene are SGDLS and YYNGEE. The chain's CDR3 is CASSVRSGGTDTQYF. The CDR3 coding sequence is TGTGCCAGCAGCGTTCGTAGCGGGGGTACAGATACGCAGTATTTT.

V usage is TRBV6-1 and J usage is TRBJ2-5; possible D gene TRBD1, 5 bases. V was clipped by 5 bases and J by 1 base, with 14 bases between them. The CDR3 has 15 residues. In germline, CDR1 is MNHNS, CDR2 SASEGT. Here the CDR3 DNA reads TGTGCCAGCAGTCGTTCTCCAGGGTCCCAAGAGACCCAGTACTTC. Protein sequence: CASSRSPGSQETQYF.

This clone was seen a handful of times. The sample contains more than one DNA sequence encoding this CDR3. The rearrangement links TRBV15 to TRBJ2-1, with 8 bases that match TRBD1. CDR1 is LNHNV, CDR2 YYDKDF, per germline (reference sequence). The CDR3 spans 17 residues. Losses at the gene ends were 0 bases for V and 2 bases for J; bases not matched to a gene: 6. CDR3 sequence: CATSRDPGQGTYNEQFF. The CDR3 DNA follows: TGTGCCACCAGCAGAGATCCCGGACAGGGAACCTACAATGAGCAGTTCTTC.

The rearrangement uses TRBV5-1 and TRBJ1-1, with D uncertain. Trimming cost V 2 bases and J 1 base, with 6 bases left between them. The CDR3 loop spans 13 amino acids. Germline CDR1 is SGHRS and CDR2 is YFSETQ. CDR3 sequence reads: CASSFTQNTEAFF. For the CDR3, the DNA is TGCGCCAGCAGCTTCACTCAGAACACTGAAGCTTTCTTT.

The chain is built from TRBV18 and TRBJ2-2; the match to TRBD2 covers 11 bases. CDR1 and CDR2 from the germline V gene are KGHSH and LQKENI. This CDR3 comprises 16 residues. Trimming cost V 3 bases and J 4 bases; bases outside gene matches: 4. CDR3 sequence (DNA): TGTGCCAGCTCACCCCGGACTAGCGGGTTCACCGGGGAGCTGTTTTTT. Its protein product is CASSPRTSGFTGELFF.

This clone occurred a few times. CDR3 nucleotide sequence: TGTGCCAGCAGCTCCTGGGGGGGCACTGAAGCTTTCTTT. It is translated as CASSSWGGTEAFF. V and J are TRBV9 and TRBJ1-1; a weak D match, TRBD1 (5 bases). This CDR3 has 13 amino acids. V gave up 4 bases and J gave up 4 bases, with 11 bases separating them. The germline V gene encodes CDR1 SGDLS and CDR2 YYNGEE.

The rearrangement uses TRBV6-1 and TRBJ2-1; D not resolved. The CDR3 consists of 14 residues. Germline-derived CDR1 and CDR2 are MNHNS and SASEGT. Trimming took 6 bases from V and 6 from J, leaving 15 bases between them. CDR3 amino acids: CASRPSGIPNEQFF. The CDR3 DNA reads TGTGCCAGCAGACCATCCGGTATCCCCAATGAGCAGTTCTTC.

By sample fraction, this clone is medium-sized. The chain recombines TRBV6-1 with TRBJ2-2; maybe TRBD1 (6 bases). The CDR3 runs 11 residues. Germline loops: CDR1 MNHNS, CDR2 SASEGT. V was shortened by 11 bases and J by 7 bases, with 11 bases between the two germline ends. The CDR3 DNA reads TGTGCCCCAGGGGACGGCGGGGAGCTGTTTTTT. It codes for CAPGDGGELFF.